The entry below gives a single T cell receptor (beta chain) sequence along with its context. Profiling relied on immunoSEQ multiplex PCR, and the TCRdb table lists in-frame clones only, not all of them. This table holds about 73,000 clones, roughly 86% found once. The data were obtained in a study of OX40 agonist ivuxolimab in advanced cancers. Background on the study: Three dose-escalation patients had partial responses: one with hepatocellular carcinoma and two with cutaneous melanoma.

V shed 1 base and J 0 bases; nucleotides not matched to a gene: 2. Germline V gives CDR1 MGHDK, CDR2 SYGVNS. The CDR3 runs to 15 residues. The receptor's source is an adult with an advanced solid tumor such as melanoma, head and neck, liver or kidney cancer. The chain uses TRBV25-1 and TRBJ2-5; 7 nucleotides agree with TRBD1. Specimen: CD4+ or CD8+ T cells sorted from blood, collected in a trial of the OX40 agonist ivuxolimab. CDR3 sequence reads: CASSESGQNQETQYF. CDR3 coding DNA: TGTGCCAGCAGTGAATCGGGACAGAACCAAGAGACCCAGTACTTC.